The source of this TCR beta chain is a study of OX40 agonist ivuxolimab in advanced cancers. As concerns this clone: Its antigen remains unknown.

This CDR3 is built from 13 residues. Trimming took 8 bases from V and 4 from J, leaving 14 bases between them. Germline lookup yields CDR1 LNHDA and CDR2 SQIVND (reference sequence). This table comes from immunoSEQ multiplex PCR, and its TCRdb copy is limited to in-frame clones, with some not included. This sample yields about 64,000 clones, of which about nine tenths are seen a single time; 0.67% belongs to the top ten. Patients had blood sampled at baseline and again on cycle 4 day 1 and cycle 7 day 1. Notes on the study in general: CD4+ and CD8+ blood T cells expanded clonally by week 6 at 0.1 to 3.0 mg/kg. Partial responders dosed at 0.1-3.0 mg/kg displayed clonal expansion ranking among the lowest.

This rearrangement joins TRBV19 to TRBJ1-2; the D gene is possibly TRBD1 (6 bases). The TCR comes from an adult with an advanced solid tumor such as melanoma, head and neck, liver or kidney cancer. The sequencing here drew on CD4+ or CD8+ T cells sorted from blood, taken in a trial of the OX40 agonist ivuxolimab. The CDR3 loop is CASATGYGYGYTF. CDR3 coding DNA: TGTGCCAGTGCCACAGGGTACGGCTATGGCTACACCTTC.